The clone carrying this T cell receptor (beta chain) was recorded at least ten times. What it binds is not known. The data belong to a study of CD8 T cells in ankylosing spondylitis. Study observations and caveats: Blood of patients with ankylosing spondylitis appeared to be characterized by a TCR beta motif of seven or eight highly homologous variants.

CDR1 and CDR2 from the germline V gene are SGDLS and YYNGEE. The CDR3 covers 15 residues. V gave up 0 bases and J gave up 0 bases, with 8 bases separating them. TCRdb ran MiXCR on the 5' RACE reads and lists one entry per CDR3 protein. The sample shows 800,000 to 900,000 distinct CDR3 sequences, 10% to 15% of them seen only once. Material for sequencing was blood, either unsorted or a sorted T cell fraction (not recorded which). The rearrangement uses TRBV9 and TRBJ2-3, with D unclear. This TCR came from a male donor with ankylosing spondylitis. The CDR3 is CASSVGTASTDTQYF. CDR3 in DNA: TGTGCCAGCAGCGTAGGGACGGCTAGCACAGATACGCAGTATTTT.